One and the same sample provided the 7 T cell receptor beta chains below, sequenced in a study of shared clonotypes between healthy human individuals. Profiling relied on immunoSEQ multiplex PCR, and the TCRdb table lists in-frame clones only, not all of them. The table has roughly 2 million clones, 85% to 95% seen once. The sample taken for sequencing was naive CD4+ T cells sorted from blood. Regarding subset: CD45RA+ positively selected. These receptors all stem from a man aged 18 to 29 in good health.

This clone has just one count. The chain combines TRBV5-6 with TRBJ1-4; no reliable D call. The V gene's germline CDR1 is SGHDT and CDR2 YYEEEE. Trimming cost V 3 bases and J 3 bases, with 15 bases left between them. This CDR3 spans 16 amino acids. CDR3 DNA: TGTGCCAGCAGCTCTTTTCGTCGGTCCGCTAATGAAAAACTGTTTTTT. Protein: CASSSFRRSANEKLFF.

In DNA form, the CDR3 reads TGTGCCAGCAGCTTACAGGGGCCTAACTATGGCTACACCTTC. Residues: CASSLQGPNYGYTF. This sequence joins TRBV7-2 and TRBJ1-2, with D maybe TRBD1 (6 bases). Deletions cut 2 bases from V and 0 bases from J, with 7 bases between. The germline CDR1 and CDR2 sequences are SGHTA and FQGNSA. This CDR3 has 14 amino acids.

The chain has TRBV28 and TRBJ2-3; tentative D call: TRBD2 (5 bases). The CDR3 sequence is 15 residues long. Trimming pared 5 bases from V and 4 bases from J, leaving 16 bases between. The germline gives CDR1 MDHEN, CDR2 SYDVKM. CDR3 sequence (DNA): TGTGCCAGCAGTGTAGCGTTAGGAAGAGCAGATACGCAGTATTTT. This codes for CASSVALGRADTQYF.

This chain links TRBV4-3 with TRBJ2-4, with D unclear. The CDR3 contains 13 residues. The V end was cut by 1 base, the J end by 8 bases, with 9 bases between. Germline CDR1 reads LGHNA; CDR2 reads YSLEER. CDR3 in DNA: TGCGCCAGCAGCCAAGTTCTCGCGGACATTCAGTACTTC. It specifies CASSQVLADIQYF.

This rearrangement joins TRBV6-1 to TRBJ1-4, with TRBD1 matching over 7 bases. This CDR3 region has 13 residues. Germline-derived CDR1 and CDR2 are MNHNS and SASEGT. V gave up 6 bases and J gave up 8 bases; unmatched junction bases: 6. The CDR3 sequence: CASRGQHGEKLFF. The CDR3 nucleotides read TGTGCCAGCAGGGGACAGCATGGGGAAAAACTGTTTTTT.

The V and J genes are TRBV12-5 and TRBJ1-2, with D possibly matching TRBD1 (5 bases). Trimming stripped 3 bases from V and 0 bases from J, with 17 bases between. Germline V CDR1 and CDR2: LGHNT, FRNRAP. This CDR3 spans 17 amino acids. CDR3 amino acids: CASGFFQGDLSNYGYTF. CDR3 DNA sequence: TGTGCTAGTGGTTTTTTCCAGGGAGATTTGTCTAACTATGGCTACACCTTC.

This CDR3 is CASSSPAPRYNEQFF. DNA of the CDR3: TGTGCCAGCAGTTCGCCGGCCCCGAGGTACAATGAGCAGTTCTTC. The chain uses TRBV6-5 and TRBJ2-1; D ambiguous. Germline CDR1 MNHEY, CDR2 SVGAGI. This CDR3 region has 15 residues. Trimming pared 4 bases from V and 4 bases from J, leaving 14 bases between.